The T cell receptor (beta chain) under discussion was sequenced for a study of blood T cells in healthy people across ages. CDR3 size: 13 residues. The V gene lost 6 bases and the J gene lost 1 base, with 13 bases spanning the gap. Looked up from germline, CDR1 is SQVTM and CDR2 is ANQGSEA. There were at least 5 micrograms of total RNA extracted from every sample. Sample-barcoded 5' priming and a J-beta primer mix drove a second PCR of about 7 to 12 cycles. TCRdb analysed the 5' RACE reads with MiXCR anew, one entry per CDR3 protein. The sample shows 700,000 to 950,000 distinct CDR3 sequences, over 45% of them seen only once.

Sample: blood. The clonotype was recovered from a man aged 30 to 45 in good health. This rearrangement joins TRBV29-1 to TRBJ2-7; D possibly corresponds to TRBD2 (6 bases). The CDR3 protein is CSVSGTPSYEQYF. The CDR3 coding sequence is TGCAGCGTCTCCGGGACTCCGTCCTACGAGCAGTACTTC.